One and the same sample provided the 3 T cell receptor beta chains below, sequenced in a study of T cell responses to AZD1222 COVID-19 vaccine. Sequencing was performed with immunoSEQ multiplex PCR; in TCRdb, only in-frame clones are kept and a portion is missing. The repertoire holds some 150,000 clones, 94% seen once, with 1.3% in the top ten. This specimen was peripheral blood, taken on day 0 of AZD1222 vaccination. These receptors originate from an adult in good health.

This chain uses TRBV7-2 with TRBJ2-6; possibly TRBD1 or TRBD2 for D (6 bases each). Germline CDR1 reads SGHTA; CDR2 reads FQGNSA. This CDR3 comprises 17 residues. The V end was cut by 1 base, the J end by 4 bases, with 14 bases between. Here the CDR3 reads CASSLEGGSSGANVLTF. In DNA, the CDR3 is TGTGCCAGCAGCTTAGAGGGGGGCTCCTCGGGGGCCAACGTCCTGACTTTC.

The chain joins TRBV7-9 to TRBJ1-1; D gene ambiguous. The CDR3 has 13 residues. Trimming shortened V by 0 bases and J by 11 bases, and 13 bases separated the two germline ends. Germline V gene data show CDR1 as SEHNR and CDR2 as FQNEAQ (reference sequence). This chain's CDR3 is CASSLALEGMAFF. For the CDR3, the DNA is TGTGCCAGCAGCTTAGCGCTAGAGGGCATGGCTTTCTTT.

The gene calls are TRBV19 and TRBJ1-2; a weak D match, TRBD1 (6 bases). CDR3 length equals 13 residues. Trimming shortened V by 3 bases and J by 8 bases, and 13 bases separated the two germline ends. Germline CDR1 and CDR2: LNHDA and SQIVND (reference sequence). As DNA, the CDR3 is TGTGCCAGTAGTATCGGCAGGGGAGCCGGCTACACCTTC. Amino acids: CASSIGRGAGYTF.